This is a list of T cell receptor beta chains from one sample in a study of T-cell reconstitution after alpha-beta-depleted transplantation in children. One entry per CDR3 protein, called by TCRdb with MiXCR from the PCR reads. This table has roughly 89,000 distinct CDR3 sequences, 9.5% to 15% appearing once. The source was PBMCs from the stem cell graft donor, collected from the stem cell graft. These receptor sequences come from a human donor who donated a stem cell graft to a child with inherited bone marrow failure. Each CDR3 is given with its conserved first and last residue. D genes are given only for firm matches. Rows may omit the clone size; those that give it use once, few, many or a size class.

TRBD1	TRBV5-1	TRBJ2-1	many	TGCTCCAGCACCCCCGGGACAGGGAGCTCCTACAATGAGCAGTTCTTC	CSSTPGTGSSYNEQFF
NA	TRBV20-1	TRBJ1-1	NA	TGCAGTGCTAGAGAACCCCGACTCCGGGCCAGCCGAACACTGAAAGCTTTCTTT	CSAREPRLRASRTLKAFF
TRBD1	TRBV12-3/TRBV12-4	TRBJ1-4	many	TGTGCCAGCAGTTACAGGGGAACTAATGAAAAACTGTTTTTT	CASSYRGTNEKLFF
TRBD2	TRBV7-8	TRBJ2-1	many	TGTGCCAGCAGCTTACGTTCTCTAGCGGGGTACAATGAGCAGTTCTTC	CASSLRSLAGYNEQFF
TRBD1	TRBV7-3	TRBJ1-1	many	TGTGCCAGCAGCTTAATGGCAGGGGGGGCCACTGAAGCTTTCTTT	CASSLMAGGATEAFF
TRBD2	TRBV12-3/TRBV12-4	TRBJ2-3	many	TGTGCCAGCACCGGGGGGGCAGATACGCAGTATTTT	CASTGGADTQYF
NA	TRBV29-1	TRBJ2-3	many	TGCAGCGTTGGAGTTTTGGGTGCAGATACGCAGTATTTT	CSVGVLGADTQYF
TRBD2	TRBV29-1	TRBJ2-1	many	TGCAGCGGGACTAGCGGAACTCCCTACAATGAGCAGTTCTTC	CSGTSGTPYNEQFF
NA	TRBV5-4	TRBJ1-1	NA	TGTGCCAGCAACTCCGGTCGGGGGTACACTGAAGCTTTCTTT	CASNSGRGYTEAFF
NA	TRBV20-1	TRBJ2-1	many	TGCAGTGCCAATAGCGGATATTACTACAATGAGCAGTTCTTC	CSANSGYYYNEQFF
NA	TRBV15	TRBJ2-7	many	TGTGCCACCAGCAGAGATCTGGTCAGGGCCATGGACTACGAGCAGTACTTC	CATSRDLVRAMDYEQYF
NA	TRBV5-1	TRBJ1-1	many	TGCGCCAGCACTAATGTCCCGTCGAGGGGGGGCAGGACTGAAGCTTTCTTT	CASTNVPSRGGRTEAFF
TRBD1	TRBV9	TRBJ2-7	many	TGTGCCAGCAGCGTAGCTGGAAAGGGGACAGCCCAGCAGTACTTC	CASSVAGKGTAQQYF
NA	TRBV29-1	TRBJ1-1	many	TGCAGCGGACAGAACACTGAAGCTTTCTTT	CSGQNTEAFF
TRBD2	TRBV6-2/TRBV6-3	TRBJ2-4	NA	TGTGCCAGCAGTTACTCGAGTCGGGACTATCAATTAGCCAAAAACATTCAGTACTTC	CASSYSSRDYQLAKNIQYF
NA	TRBV9	TRBJ2-7	many	TGTGCCAGCAGCGTAGGAAGACTCCCTTCGGACGAGCAGTACTTC	CASSVGRLPSDEQYF
TRBD2	TRBV20-1	TRBJ2-7	many	TGCAGTGCTAACCGGCCCGGGGCGGGAGCTTCCCCCCTAGAGCAGTACTTC	CSANRPGAGASPLEQYF
NA	TRBV10-2	TRBJ1-5	many	TGCGCCAGCAGTGCGGAGGGGGACTCTCGTTATAGCAATCAGCCCCAGCATTTT	CASSAEGDSRYSNQPQHF
NA	TRBV4-2	TRBJ1-2	NA	TGTGCCAGCAGCCGCGACAGGAACTATGGCTACACCTTC	CASSRDRNYGYTF
NA	TRBV20-1	TRBJ2-2	few	TGCAGTGCTAGAGAAACCGGGAAAGGTGACACCGGGGAGCTGTTTTTT	CSARETGKGDTGELFF